The clone carrying this T cell receptor beta chain has just a few counts. Its antigen is still unknown. The data belong to a study of response to subunit inactivated influenza vaccine. Notes on the study in general: A suggestion made by the authors is that each seasonal influenza vaccination recruits few new T cells.

TCRdb used MiXCR to reprocess the RT-PCR reads, holding one entry per CDR3 protein. This table holds 610,000 or so distinct CDR3 sequences, less than 15% found once. The CDR3 runs to 15 residues. V trimming: 3 bases; J trimming: 3 bases; junction bases outside the gene matches: 5. The J gene is TRBJ2-3, the V gene TRBV12-3 or TRBV12-4; TRBD2 aligns across 8 bases. The specimen was PBMCs from blood, collected 12 days after vaccination. The source of this sequence is a man aged 50 to 60 who received an inactivated influenza vaccine. CDR3 sequence reads: CASSLVVAGTDTQYF. In nucleotides, the CDR3 is TGTGCCAGCAGTTTGGTAGTAGCGGGAACAGATACGCAGTATTTT.